One sample yielded the 22 T cell receptor beta chains listed below, sequenced in a study of blood T cells in healthy people across ages. A second PCR, run for about 6 to 11 cycles, used a sample-barcoded 5' primer plus a J-beta primer mix. TCRdb redid the calling of the 5' RACE reads with MiXCR, one entry per CDR3 protein. The sample lists about 970,000 distinct CDR3 sequences, roughly 47% occurring once. Specimen: blood. These TCRs come from a woman aged 60-75 years in good health.

This clonotype was counted between two and nine times. The chain recombines TRBV20-1 with TRBJ2-7; unclear D gene. The J call may not be correct, given that the DNA end is closer to TRBJ2-5. The CDR3 length is 10 residues. Germline CDR1 and CDR2: DFQATT and SNEGSKA (reference sequence). CDR3 in DNA: TGCAGTGCTAACCCGGAGACCCAGTACTTC. This codes for CSANPETQYF.

V usage is TRBV5-1 and J usage is TRBJ1-2, with TRBD1 matching over 10 bases. The V and J ends lost 4 bases and 4 bases, in that order; junction bases with no gene match: 7. The germline gives CDR1 SGHRS, CDR2 YFSETQ. The CDR3 is made up of 15 amino acids. CDR3 region: CASSVGTGASYGYTF. The CDR3 DNA sequence: TGCGCCAGCAGCGTCGGGACAGGGGCCTCCTATGGCTACACCTTC.

This rearrangement joins TRBV28 to TRBJ1-5; 7 nucleotides match TRBD1. The length of the CDR3 is 14 residues. V lost 6 bases and J lost 5; bases outside the gene matches: 7. Per germline, CDR1 MDHEN and CDR2 SYDVKM. CDR3 loop: CASRVQGSHQPQHF. In DNA, the CDR3 is TGTGCCAGCAGGGTACAGGGGTCTCATCAGCCCCAGCATTTT.

The chain recombines TRBV9 with TRBJ2-5; 8 nucleotides align to TRBD1. The CDR3 sequence is 15 residues long. Looked up from germline, CDR1 is SGDLS and CDR2 is YYNGEE. V lost 0 bases to trimming and J lost 5 bases; unmatched junction nucleotides: 6. The CDR3 sequence: CASSVGPGGMETQYF. The DNA for the CDR3 is TGTGCCAGCAGCGTAGGTCCAGGGGGCATGGAGACCCAGTACTTC.

The chain combines TRBV20-1 with TRBJ2-7; TRBD2 matches 14 bases. Trimming took 2 bases from V and 1 from J; bases not matched to a gene: 4. The germline CDR1 and CDR2 sequences are DFQATT and SNEGSKA (reference sequence). CDR3 length equals 16 residues. The DNA of the CDR3 is TGCAGTGCTAGAAAGGGACTAGCGGGAGTTTCCTACGAGCAGTACTTC. It yields the protein CSARKGLAGVSYEQYF.

This clonotype has only one observation. The J gene is TRBJ2-1, the V gene TRBV5-1; 8 nucleotides match TRBD1. The J call is doubtful: the DNA matches TRBJ2-7 better. Germline V lookup: CDR1 SGHRS, CDR2 YFSETQ. The CDR3 spans 14 residues. CDR3 in amino acids: CASSFQGAYNEQYF. DNA for the CDR3: TGCGCCAGCAGCTTCCAGGGGGCTTACAATGAGCAGTACTTC.

The chain combines TRBV19 with TRBJ2-1, with 7 bases identical to TRBD1. CDR3 length: 12 residues. The V and J ends lost 10 bases and 5 bases, in that order; junction bases with no gene match: 5. The germline gives CDR1 LNHDA, CDR2 SQIVND (reference sequence). CDR3 nucleotide sequence: TGTGCCACCGGGACAGATAACAATGAGCAGTTCTTC. Encoded protein: CATGTDNNEQFF.

The rearrangement uses TRBV20-1 and TRBJ2-7; 8 positions match TRBD2. Germline lookup yields CDR1 DFQATT and CDR2 SNEGSKA (reference sequence). Trimming cost V 5 bases and J 0 bases; bases outside gene matches: 6. This CDR3 has 14 amino acids. The CDR3 here is CSAVSGTRSYEQYF. DNA for the CDR3: TGCAGTGCTGTTAGCGGGACACGCTCCTACGAGCAGTACTTC.

This clonotype was seen a few times. The chain couples TRBV20-1 to TRBJ1-2; D is ambiguous. The V end was cut by 5 bases, the J end by 8 bases, with 15 bases between. There are 12 residues in the CDR3. Germline V gene data show CDR1 as DFQATT and CDR2 as SNEGSKA (reference sequence). The CDR3 nucleotides read TGCAGTGCTGGCCCTCTGCTAGGAGGCTACACCTTC. This sequence encodes CSAGPLLGGYTF.

The V call is TRBV30, the J call TRBJ2-7; 8 bases fit TRBD1. The CDR3 is 14 residues long. Looked up from germline, CDR1 is GTSNPN and CDR2 is SVGIG (reference sequence). After removal of 4 bases from V and 4 bases from J, the junction contained 9 bases not matched to a gene. CDR3 in DNA: TGTGCCTGGAACCCCGACAGGGGTCCTTACGAGCAGTACTTC. Residues: CAWNPDRGPYEQYF.

V is TRBV7-9 and J is TRBJ2-4; 8 bases are a match to TRBD2. TRBJ2-7 explains the end of the DNA better; the J call may be wrong. CDR3 length: 14 amino acids. CDR1 SEHNR and CDR2 FQNEAQ come from the germline V gene (reference sequence). This chain's CDR3 is CASSLDGTSYEQYF. The CDR3 coding sequence is TGTGCCAGCAGCTTGGATGGGACTAGCTACGAGCAGTACTTC.

This clonotype was counted at least ten times. The J gene is TRBJ2-7, the V gene TRBV28; 11 bases agree with TRBD2. V lost 6 bases and J lost 3; bases outside the gene matches: 7. Per the germline V gene, CDR1 is MDHEN and CDR2 is SYDVKM. The CDR3 covers 15 residues. The CDR3 coding sequence is TGTGCCAGCAGCCCTAGACTAGCGGGATACTACGAGCAGTACTTC. It encodes CASSPRLAGYYEQYF.

This chain uses TRBV7-9 with TRBJ1-2, with a weak D call TRBD1 (5 bases). In germline, CDR1 is SEHNR, CDR2 FQNEAQ (reference sequence). The V end lost 0 bases, the J end lost 1 base, and 12 bases lay between the germline ends. This CDR3 comprises 16 residues. CDR3 amino acids: CASSLALTGLNYGYTF. The CDR3 region has the DNA TGTGCCAGCAGCTTAGCGCTAACAGGACTTAACTATGGCTACACCTTC.

Concerning this clonotype: This sequence may be a read error, since a much larger clone differs from it by one base. The V call is TRBV20-1, the J call TRBJ2-1; 12 positions agree with TRBD2. Gene TRBJ2-7 matches the end of the DNA better, so the J call may be wrong. The CDR3 runs 16 residues. From germline, CDR1 is DFQATT and CDR2 SNEGSKA (reference sequence). CDR3 nucleotide sequence: TGCAGTGGTTTGGGACTAGCGGGCATACACGACAATGAGCAGTACTTC. It yields the protein CSGLGLAGIHDNEQYF.

The chain combines TRBV18 with TRBJ1-1; TRBD1 agrees at 7 bases. Germline-derived CDR1 and CDR2 are KGHSH and LQKENI. This CDR3 spans 16 amino acids. J was trimmed by 2 bases and V by 3 bases; bases with no gene match: 9. The CDR3 sequence is CASSPRPGQQNTEAFF. The CDR3 coding sequence is TGTGCCAGCTCACCGCGGCCGGGACAGCAAAACACTGAAGCTTTCTTT.

This clonotype was detected only once. The chain is built from TRBV5-1 and TRBJ2-2; TRBD2 agrees at 12 bases. CDR3 length equals 18 residues. Germline CDR1 is SGHRS and CDR2 is YFSETQ. The V segment lost 4 bases and the J segment 6 bases; nucleotides outside the gene matches: 13. The CDR3 is CASSNGLAGRRMAGELFF. As DNA, the CDR3 is TGCGCCAGCAGCAACGGACTAGCGGGAAGAAGGATGGCCGGGGAGCTGTTTTTT.

The chain carries TRBV7-2 and TRBJ1-5, with D unresolved. This CDR3 is built from 14 residues. The V end was cut by 4 bases, the J end by 4 bases, with 11 bases between. From germline, CDR1 is SGHTA and CDR2 FQGNSA. CDR3 coding DNA: TGTGCCAGCAGCTCCGGAGGACGGAATCAGCCCCAGCATTTT. Translating it yields CASSSGGRNQPQHF.

This clonotype was seen ten or more times. V gene TRBV7-2 combines with J gene TRBJ2-7, with D perhaps TRBD2 (5 bases). CDR1 is SGHTA, CDR2 FQGNSA, per germline. The CDR3 consists of 14 residues. Between the trimmed V and J ends, which lost 0 bases and 0 bases, there was a span of 6 bases. For the CDR3, the DNA is TGTGCCAGCAGCTTAGCGGGAGTCTCCTACGAGCAGTACTTC. This sequence encodes CASSLAGVSYEQYF.

The chain recombines TRBV20-1 with TRBJ1-6; TRBD1 matches at 8 bases. The CDR3 runs 14 residues. The ends lost 3 bases at V and 13 bases at J; junction bases unmatched: 11. CDR1 and CDR2 from the germline V gene are DFQATT and SNEGSKA (reference sequence). The CDR3 DNA reads TGCAGTGCTAGCGATCAGGGGGCGTTGGGGCCCCTCCACTTT. Translating gives CSASDQGALGPLHF.

This clonotype appeared once. CDR3 protein: CASSFQQLSRDRGLNTEAFF. CDR3 in DNA: TGCGCCAGCAGCTTCCAGCAACTGTCCCGGGACAGGGGACTGAACACTGAAGCTTTCTTT. V and J are TRBV5-1 and TRBJ1-1; 10 bases are shared with TRBD1. Per the germline V gene, CDR1 is SGHRS and CDR2 is YFSETQ. J was trimmed by 0 bases and V by 2 bases; bases with no gene match: 16. The CDR3 extends over 20 amino acids.

This clonotype was found once. This chain connects TRBV28 to TRBJ2-1, with D perhaps matching TRBD1 or TRBD2 (5 bases each). This CDR3 is built from 14 residues. V lost 7 bases and J lost 4, with 14 bases in between. Germline loops: CDR1 MDHEN, CDR2 SYDVKM. CDR3 in DNA: TGTGCCAGCAAGCAAAGGTGGGGGTACAATGAGCAGTTCTTC. This codes for CASKQRWGYNEQFF. Supplemented by reference TRBV28 and TRBJ2-1, the full variable domain reads DVKVTQSSRYLVKRTGEKVFLECVQDMDHENMFWYRQDPGLGLRLIYFSYDVKMKEKGDIPEGYSVSREKKERFSLILESASTNQTSMYLCASKQRWGYNEQFFGPGTRLTVL.

This clonotype was observed a single time. V is TRBV28 and J is TRBJ2-7, with TRBD2 matching over 8 bases. This CDR3 spans 15 amino acids. Germline assignment: CDR1 MDHEN and CDR2 SYDVKM. V lost 3 bases, J lost 2 bases, and 6 bases stayed unmatched. CDR3 protein: CASSFGVAGTYEQYF. As DNA, the CDR3 is TGTGCCAGCAGTTTTGGAGTAGCGGGAACCTACGAGCAGTACTTC.